The 8 T cell receptor beta chains below were found in one sample sequenced in a study of vaccination effects on CD4 cells after COVID-19. Method: immunoSEQ multiplex PCR; TCRdb's copy keeps in-frame clones and lacks some. The sample holds about 81,000 clones, around 74% seen once. These receptors are not linked to any known antigen. ViraFEST used viral peptide pools to expand antigen-specific CD4+ T cells before sequencing. Cells that had been cultured for roughly eleven days were the source of isolated CD4+ T cells. BNT162b2 vaccine or mRNA-1273 vaccine was given to participants in two doses. Sequencing used CD4+ T cells from PBMCs cultured with HCoV-OC43 spike peptides, obtained after COVID-19 vaccination. Sample subset: HCoV-OC43 spike overlapping peptide pool stimulation. These receptors were taken from a human donor who received a COVID-19 vaccine.

This sequence joins TRBV18 and TRBJ2-7; 7 bases line up with TRBD1. The J segment lost 1 base and the V segment lost 5 bases, leaving 2 bases of the junction unmatched. In germline, CDR1 is KGHSH, CDR2 LQKENI. The CDR3 extends over 13 amino acids. CDR3 bases: TGTGCCAGCTCAAAGGACAGGTCCTACGAGCAGTACGTC. Its translation is CASSKDRSYEQYV.

This clone was observed a single time. V is TRBV30 and J is TRBJ2-2, with 9 bases identical to TRBD1. Looked up from germline, CDR1 is GTSNPN and CDR2 is SVGIG (reference sequence). After removal of 6 bases from V and 3 bases from J, the junction contained 5 bases not matched to a gene. The CDR3 sequence is 14 residues long. CDR3 in DNA: TGTGCCTGCTGGAGGACAGGGGACACCGGGGAGCTGTTTTTT. The encoded protein is CACWRTGDTGELFF.

This rearrangement joins TRBV11-3 to TRBJ2-2, with no clear D. CDR1 is SGHNT and CDR2 is YENEEA in the germline V gene. This CDR3 comprises 16 residues. The germline V and J ends were trimmed by 4 bases and 3 bases, with 15 bases remaining between them. CDR3 residues: CASSSPKGVDTGELFF. In DNA, the CDR3 is TGTGCCAGCAGCTCCCCGAAAGGCGTGGACACCGGGGAGCTGTTTTTT.

This CDR3 reads CASSLGTGKETQYF. The CDR3 nucleotides read TGCGCCAGCAGCTTGGGGACAGGGAAAGAGACCCAGTACTTC. The chain has TRBV5-1 and TRBJ2-5; the match to TRBD1 covers 8 bases. Losses at the gene ends were 0 bases for V and 3 bases for J; bases not matched to a gene: 1. The germline V gene has CDR1 SGHRS and CDR2 YFSETQ. This CDR3 has 14 amino acids.

V is TRBV4-3 and J is TRBJ1-2; 9 positions agree with TRBD1. V trimming: 0 bases; J trimming: 0 bases; junction bases outside the gene matches: 11. The CDR3 totals 19 residues. Germline V gives CDR1 LGHNA, CDR2 YSLEER. The chain's CDR3 is CASSQDLGTGREANYGYTF. DNA of the CDR3: TGCGCCAGCAGCCAAGATTTAGGGACAGGGCGAGAGGCTAACTATGGCTACACCTTC.

This chain connects TRBV5-1 to TRBJ2-5, with D uncertain. This CDR3 has 13 residues. The germline V gene encodes CDR1 SGHRS and CDR2 YFSETQ. V was clipped by 0 bases and J by 2 bases, with 5 bases between them. CDR3 in amino acids: CASSLVSQETQYF. In DNA, the CDR3 is TGCGCCAGCAGCTTGGTGTCGCAAGAGACCCAGTACTTC.

This sequence joins TRBV27 and TRBJ1-2; D gene uncertain. CDR3 size: 15 residues. Germline V gene sequence: CDR1 MNHEY, CDR2 SMNVEV (reference sequence). V lost 2 bases and J 1 base, leaving 11 bases between the germline ends. The CDR3 sequence is CASSLKGIVNYGYTF. The CDR3 DNA follows: TGTGCCAGCAGTTTAAAGGGAATCGTTAACTATGGCTACACCTTC.

This chain uses TRBV18 with TRBJ2-7; 8 bases map to TRBD2. The J segment lost 1 base and the V segment lost 4 bases, leaving 9 bases of the junction unmatched. Germline loops: CDR1 KGHSH, CDR2 LQKENI. This CDR3 has 16 amino acids. The CDR3, as DNA: TGTGCCAGCTCACTACATAGCGGGGATATTTCCTACGAGCAGTACGTC. It is translated as CASSLHSGDISYEQYV.